This T cell receptor (beta chain) was recorded in a study of cytomegalovirus exposure and HLA in healthy donors (dated by TCRdb to the late 2010s). Some background on the complete study: In an earlier analysis of approximately 500 of the donors, roughly 300 Gb of sequence data and 117 million unique TCR beta sequences from about 179 million T cells were reported. Around 320 gigabases of sequencing data and roughly 90 million unique TCR sequences were included in an early release covering 500 to 750 HLA-typed donors. The genetic ancestry cluster associated with self-reported Caucasian donors included about four fifths of the 398 genotyped donors. The study aimed to test whether cataloging public T cell receptors could reveal signatures of past pathogen exposure. The T cell repertoires of 700 or so subjects were profiled by immunosequencing and related to cytomegalovirus serostatus. In addition to the first cohort of roughly 670 subjects, a separate validation cohort of approximately 120 different subjects was used. To predict cytomegalovirus infection status, the study brought together high-throughput TCR immunosequencing, statistical association of individual TCRs with disease status, and machine learning. A later analysis re-examined previously published TCR beta repertoires from 600 to 700 donors and added high-resolution HLA genotyping to investigate patterns of TCR occurrence. In the later analysis, no new phenotypic data were used to find candidate immune exposures; instead, reliance was placed on TCR beta sequences and their occurrence across donors. In an earlier analysis of a few hundred of the donors, high-throughput TCR beta sequencing was used to judge whether each TCR beta V gene segment behaved as functional or pseudogenic. Donor age, sex, ethnicity and CMV serostatus were compiled together with the repertoire data. Genome-wide SNP genotypes for about three fifths of the roughly 670 donors were used in a later genetic analysis, which treated that subset as a discovery cohort. All discovery cohort repertoires had been generated using a single sequencing platform. HLA typing included class I and class II loci at four-digit resolution. The number of typed donors differed by locus: roughly 629-640 for A, B, C, DRB1 and DQB1; approximately 540 for DQA1; about 600 for DPA1; and 450 to 480 for DPB1. Because of strong linkage in the cohort, five DR-DQ haplotypes were treated as single units for association and clustering. On average, 235,054 unique TCR beta nucleotide sequences were sequenced per donor among 398 genotyped donors of the cohort, with roughly 20% of those sequences being non-productive.

Regarding this clone: The antigen it recognizes is unknown. Base qualities are not provided; no much larger clone lies one nucleotide away.

What the work shows at the level of the full study, not this receptor alone: A group of highly shared sequence variants was considered likely to be a technical artifact of the sequencing pipeline. Specific HLA alleles were associated with roughly 17,000 TCR beta sequences at a false discovery rate of 0.05 in a later analysis. Correlated functional status among segregating V segments might be attributable to linkage disequilibrium, but an unknown experimental factor could not be ruled out. The earlier analysis of 587 of the donors excluded some 15 rarely observed V segments, including chromosome 9 orphons, because counts were too low. A later analysis reported that several top co-occurrence clusters appeared linked to parvovirus B19, influenza, CMV and Epstein-Barr virus. In an earlier analysis of around 600 of the donors, most TCR beta V segments appeared in productive rearrangements about 87% or about 30% of the time, broadly matching IMGT annotations. Cytomegalovirus status was reported to be diagnosed by the classifier with high specificity and sensitivity in both the original and validation cohorts. In vitro tests confirmed that a few of the cytomegalovirus-associated TCR beta chains recognize cytomegalovirus antigens. Some IMGT-functional V segments, including TRBV6-2 and TRBV6-3, could not be distinguished by the 87-base-pair reads and were therefore excluded. In a later analysis, the rate of TCR association differed among HLA loci, with DRB1 alleles having the most associated TCRs and HLA-C alleles having the fewest. A later genetic analysis reported fewer N-insertions in productive TCRs among donors in an Asian-associated ancestry cluster than the 666-donor mean. An association between a missense DCLRE1C variant and V-gene and J-gene trimming of TCR beta chains was found in a later genetic analysis and replicated in an independent cohort. A further reported finding was that TCR beta sequences accurately predicted the HLA-A and HLA-B alleles for most subjects in the first cohort. Assigning TCR associations to individual alleles was difficult when HLA alleles, especially DR and DQ, strongly co-occurred. CMV serostatus was the only immune exposure information available for the cohort. This cohort had only TCR beta chains sequenced, and the lack of alpha or paired-chain data limited which features could be detected. Presence/absence analyses assumed roughly uniform sequencing depth across donors, an assumption that may not hold. Across donors, most TCR sequences were observed very rarely, whereas some public TCRs were present in many individuals. A total of 164 TCR beta chains were listed by the study as associated with cytomegalovirus. The authors suggested that the approach could potentially be generalized to other disease states and immunological phenotypes. A later analysis found that most CMV-associated TCR beta chains appeared HLA-restricted, with HLA associations seemingly driven largely by CMV exposure. In a later analysis, HLA-associated TCR beta chains were found to be more clonally expanded and to have lower generation probabilities than equally common non-associated chains. Because HLA typing was unavailable for some donors at each locus, only the typed subset was used in association tests.

The cohort consisted of 666 healthy bone marrow donors. At the time of sampling, every cohort member was nominally healthy, though immune exposures that went unrecorded were likely present. The donor tested CMV seronegative, placing the donor among the 350 to 400 seronegative members of the cohort. A peripheral blood sample was provided by each donor, and peripheral blood mononuclear cells were used for TCR beta sequencing. Genomic DNA was extracted from the blood cell samples with the Qiagen DNeasy Blood Extraction Kit. The library was made by the immunoSEQ multiplex PCR assay. A mixture of 60 forward primers for TCR Vbeta segments and 13 reverse primers for TCR Jbeta segments was used in the multiplex PCR. The CDR3 region of rearranged TCR beta genes was amplified from genomic DNA by a multiplex PCR assay. The amplified TCR beta libraries were sequenced on the Illumina HiSeq System as 87-base-pair reads. The study's processing was this. Across the 500 to 750 repertoires, a later analysis counted tens of millions of unique TCR beta chains, 8.5 million to 12 million of which were shared by at least two donors. Raw reads were error-corrected and collapsed into unique sequences by a nearest-neighbor algorithm in which closely related sequences were merged to remove PCR and sequencing errors. To assign V, D and J gene segments, CDR3 sequences were aligned to IMGT reference sequences. For a sequence to be retained, at least a six-nucleotide match to both a V gene segment and a J gene segment was required. A rearrangement counted as productive if the CDR3 had no stop codons and remained in frame with V and J, and every other rearrangement counted as non-productive. Following IMGT convention, CDR3 was defined as the stretch from the second conserved V-encoded cysteine up to the conserved J-encoded phenylalanine. In an earlier analysis of around 570 of the donors, sequences lacking an unambiguous match to a single V gene segment were excluded. In an earlier analysis of 587 of the donors, V segments were called functional above 56.7% productive rearrangements and were called segregating when the between-donor standard deviation exceeded 5%. A statistical classification framework was developed to diagnose cytomegalovirus status using the catalog of TCR beta chain sequences. In a later analysis, TCR nucleotide sequences were compared against IMGT/GENE-DB human TR gene sequences so that V and J genes could be assigned. In a later analysis, CDR3 sequences and most-parsimonious VDJ recombination scenarios were assigned using the TCRdist pipeline. In a later analysis, each TCR beta chain was defined by its CDR3 amino acid sequence together with its V-gene family, and reads lacking a unique V-gene family were excluded. A later analysis removed 450 to 600 highly shared, low-generation-probability nucleotide sequences to deal with suspected cross-contamination and a sequencing artifact. In a later analysis, a clonal expansion index was calculated for each public chain from normalized within-repertoire ranks of inferred template counts. A later analysis computed generation probabilities with a VDJ recombination model fitted to out-of-frame rearrangements, and checked the results against IGoR. In a later analysis, TCR-TCR, TCR-HLA and TCR-CMV co-occurrence was scored with hypergeometric tests, and a repertoire-size bias correction was applied to TCR pairs. False discovery rates were estimated in a later analysis by permuting HLA or CMV assignments 20 times. A later analysis grouped co-occurring TCRs with DBSCAN, adding TCRdist sequence similarity when clustering within HLA-allele-positive subsets. For co-occurrence clustering, repertoires with fewer than 30,000 or more than 120,000 public chains were excluded, along with 4 to 6 repertoires with anomalous nucleotide sharing. As stored in TCRdb, this immuneACCESS dataset retains in-frame rearrangements with V and J assigned. A fraction of the clones does not appear; measured against another copy, unresolved V genes explain less than half of the discrepancy, and the remainder lacks a known reason. The V and J calls and clone size come from that table; D and trimming were worked out from the DNA. Present in this sample are under 200,000 clones, under 90% of which were seen just once. The ten largest account for roughly 1.5% of the sample.

The CDR3, cysteine through phenylalanine, is 12 amino acids long. The sequence is cut down to CDR3 DNA, 36 bases in frame from base 1. Per the germline V gene (reference sequence), MNHEY is the CDR1 and SMNVEV is the CDR2. Trimming removed 6 bases from V and 4 bases from J, leaving 9 bases between the germline ends. This TCR derives from a male donor in good health and CMV-seronegative. The V and J genes are TRBV27 and TRBJ1-2, with no confidently assigned D gene. The specimen sequenced was PBMCs. The CDR3 protein sequence reads: CASRGETYGYTF. The nucleotide sequence reads TGTGCCAGCAGGGGAGAGACCTATGGCTACACCTTC.